A selection of T cell receptor beta chains follows, all from one sample in a study of T cell clonotyping in hematopoietic cell transplantation. Assay used: immunoSEQ multiplex PCR; TCRdb lists only in-frame clones, some missing. The data show 20,000 to 30,000 clones, roughly 82% seen once. Sequenced here: peripheral blood mononuclear cells, sampled before stem cell transplant. These receptors all stem from a woman aged 55-69 years with acute myeloid leukemia. Some clones in this sample may be carry-over from other donors' samples. CDR3s leave out the opening cysteine and the closing phenylalanine or tryptophan.

TRBJ1-1,11,TRBV27,ASSLSGDTEAF
TRBJ2-3,12,TRBV9,ASSVFRSTDTQY
TRBJ2-1,12,TRBV5-4,ASSLLSRLGEQF
TRBJ2-3,14,TRBV7-9,ASSSRLAGLTDTQY
TRBJ1-6,13,TRBV5-1,ASSYGTGANSPLH
TRBJ2-1,13,TRBV9,ASSPGGSAYNEQF
TRBJ2-5,13,TRBV7-9,ASSLGRGPPETQY
TRBJ2-3,12,TRBV7-3,ASSLGTSTDTQY
TRBJ1-1,14,TRBV28,ASSPRSRLGNTEAF
TRBJ1-2,9,TRBV28,ASSTLYGYT
TRBJ2-7,14,TRBV7-8,ASSSNDRGRIHEQY
TRBJ1-4,13,TRBV7-6,ASSLEPTTNEKLF
TRBJ2-2,13,TRBV2,ASSELAGNTGELF
TRBJ1-2,12,TRBV7-2,ASSLNGQGYGYT
TRBJ1-4,13,TRBV19,ASSPGARNNEKLF
TRBJ2-2,17,TRBV7-3,ASSSVPFLAGDLTGELF
TRBJ1-1,13,TRBV19,ATPKNTGTNTEAF
TRBJ1-5,8,TRBV10-3,ANRDQPQH
TRBJ2-7,15,TRBV10-3,AISGAVSGGNIYEQY
TRBJ2-3,10,TRBV29-1,SVDAGTDTQY
TRBJ2-1,12,TRBV7-3,ASSPYVSDNEQF
TRBJ2-3,12,TRBV27,ASRDLAHTDTQY
TRBJ2-7,14,TRBV4-3,ASSQGGGTLSYEQY
TRBJ2-7,12,TRBV7-2,ASSQRAEAYEQY
TRBJ1-4,12,TRBV2,ASRTGVPNEKLF
TRBJ1-2,11,TRBV9,ASSVVEDYGYT
TRBJ2-7,13,TRBV6-6,ASSYALAGAYEQY
TRBJ2-7,12,TRBV5-4,ASSQGQGAGEQY
TRBJ2-7,12,TRBV4-3,ASSRDRGPYEQY
TRBJ2-2,13,TRBV28,ASRNRGQNTGELF
TRBJ2-7,14,TRBV11-2,ASSLGGGTGYYEQY
TRBJ2-7,13,TRBV9,ASSVGDGYSYEQY
TRBJ2-7,15,TRBV13,ASSPSYSGDSSYEQY
TRBJ1-2,14,TRBV6-6,ASSYSPGPSAYGYT
TRBJ2-3,13,TRBV10-3,AAWWTGKGTDTQY
TRBJ1-2,14,TRBV4-3,ASSQLSGQGIDGYT
TRBJ2-3,12,TRBV11-2,ASSRTASTDTQY
TRBJ2-7,10,TRBV28,ASGDRGYEQY
TRBJ1-2,12,TRBV19,ASITSGSNYGYT
TRBJ2-4,14,TRBV7-9,ASSFTGAGDRDIQY
TRBJ2-7,12,TRBV5-1,ASSYWTGGYEQY
TRBJ1-1,13,TRBV15,ATSRVLGQNTEAF
TRBJ2-2,13,TRBV5-1,ASSWQGPDTGELF
TRBJ2-5,10,TRBV6-5,ATRGQGETQY
TRBJ1-3,12,TRBV19,ASSPRGSGNTIY
TRBJ2-1,15,TRBV7-3,VSSAANPGLAGNEQF
TRBJ2-4,12,TRBV7-9,ASSPRQAGNIQY
TRBJ1-2,12,TRBV19,ASTQRGGGYGYT
TRBJ2-4,14,TRBV7-9,ASSTDRAEAKNIQY
TRBJ2-3,13,TRBV5-6,ASQAPGRYTDTQY
TRBJ1-1,13,TRBV7-6,ASSLVDNMNTEAF
TRBJ1-5,11,TRBV7-9,ASHGGGNQPQH
TRBJ2-7,11,TRBV5-4,ASSFDKGREQY
TRBJ2-1,13,TRBV7-3,ASSPGTPAYNEQF